These T cell receptor beta chains were read from a single sample in a study of tumor-infiltrating lymphocytes in primary liver carcinoma. TCRdb processed the multiplex PCR reads anew with MiXCR; each CDR3 protein has one entry. The table has approximately 99,000 distinct CDR3 sequences, more than 60% seen once. What was sequenced was liver tumor tissue from sampling region 5. The source of these receptors is a woman between 55 and 75 years old with primary liver carcinoma and hepatitis B virus infection. Each CDR3 is given with its conserved first and last residue. The order of the fields is D gene, V gene, clone size, J gene, CDR3 DNA, CDR3 protein. A D gene is named only where the DNA matches it firmly. Size is omitted from some rows. Given values are once, few, many or a class for expanded clones.

D gene: TRBD1
V gene: TRBV9
clone size: .
J gene: TRBJ1-4
CDR3 DNA: TGTGCCAGCAGCCCCAACCGGGACAGGGGACGAGAAAAACTGTTTTTT
CDR3 protein: CASSPNRDRGREKLFF

D gene: .
V gene: TRBV19
clone size: .
J gene: TRBJ2-7
CDR3 DNA: TGTACCAGTAGTATTGACTACTCCTACGAGCAGTACTTC
CDR3 protein: CTSSIDYSYEQYF

D gene: .
V gene: TRBV11-2
clone size: .
J gene: TRBJ2-1
CDR3 DNA: TGTGCCAGCAGCTTAAGGGTGGGCAATGAGCAATTCTTC
CDR3 protein: CASSLRVGNEQFF

D gene: .
V gene: TRBV28
clone size: .
J gene: TRBJ2-1
CDR3 DNA: TGTGCCAGCAGTATGCACAATGAGCAGTTCTTC
CDR3 protein: CASSMHNEQFF

D gene: .
V gene: TRBV10-3
clone size: few
J gene: TRBJ1-1
CDR3 DNA: TGTGCCATCACCAAGGACACCGGGAGGACTGAAGCTTTCTTT
CDR3 protein: CAITKDTGRTEAFF

D gene: .
V gene: TRBV10-3
clone size: many
J gene: TRBJ2-1
CDR3 DNA: TGTGCGTCCGGCTCGGGGAACTCCTACAATGAGCAGTTCTTC
CDR3 protein: CASGSGNSYNEQFF

D gene: .
V gene: TRBV6-2/TRBV6-3
clone size: many
J gene: TRBJ2-6
CDR3 DNA: TGTGCCAGCGCCCCTTTACCTCCGGCCAACGTCCTGACTTTC
CDR3 protein: CASAPLPPANVLTF

D gene: .
V gene: TRBV28
clone size: .
J gene: TRBJ2-3
CDR3 DNA: TGTGCCACCGCAAGGGGGGGGCCCGTGGGTACGCAGTATTTT
CDR3 protein: CATARGGPVGTQYF

D gene: .
V gene: TRBV10-2
clone size: .
J gene: TRBJ2-3
CDR3 DNA: TGCGCCAGCAGTGAGCCGGACTCTGGGGGTTTTACGCAGTATTTT
CDR3 protein: CASSEPDSGGFTQYF

D gene: .
V gene: TRBV28
clone size: .
J gene: TRBJ2-2
CDR3 DNA: TGTGCCAGCAGTTTAAGAAGGGGGCGGCGGACGGACATGAGCACCGGGGGGCTGTTTTTT
CDR3 protein: CASSLRRGRRTDMSTGGLFF

D gene: TRBD2
V gene: TRBV12-5
clone size: .
J gene: TRBJ2-1
CDR3 DNA: TGTACTAGTGGTTTGGTACTAGCGGGCTCCTACAATGAGCAATTCTTC
CDR3 protein: CTSGLVLAGSYNEQFF

D gene: .
V gene: TRBV11-1
clone size: .
J gene: TRBJ2-7
CDR3 DNA: TGTGTCAGCAGCCCCCGGACAGCAGGACTACGCAAGCAGTACTTC
CDR3 protein: CVSSPRTAGLRKQYF

D gene: TRBD1
V gene: TRBV10-3
clone size: many
J gene: TRBJ2-1
CDR3 DNA: TGTGCCATCAGGGGGACAGGGGGTGTTGAGCAGTTCTTC
CDR3 protein: CAIRGTGGVEQFF

D gene: .
V gene: TRBV2
clone size: .
J gene: TRBJ2-5
CDR3 DNA: TGTGCCAGCAGTGTTTCTGAGACCCAGTACTTC
CDR3 protein: CASSVSETQYF

D gene: TRBD2
V gene: TRBV11-2
clone size: .
J gene: TRBJ2-3
CDR3 DNA: TGTGCCAGCTCCTCGGTGGCGGGAGTAACTAGCACAGATACGCAGTATTTT
CDR3 protein: CASSSVAGVTSTDTQYF

D gene: TRBD2
V gene: TRBV12-3/TRBV12-4
clone size: .
J gene: TRBJ2-1
CDR3 DNA: TGTGCCAGCAGTTTAGAGGCAGGGCCGAGACTAGCGTACAATGAGCAGTTATTC
CDR3 protein: CASSLEAGPRLAYNEQLF

D gene: .
V gene: TRBV11-2
clone size: .
J gene: TRBJ2-5
CDR3 DNA: TGTGCCAGCAGCTCCACCGGCAGGATAGAGACCCAGAACTTC
CDR3 protein: CASSSTGRIETQNF

D gene: .
V gene: TRBV10-2
clone size: .
J gene: TRBJ2-1
CDR3 DNA: TGCGCCAACAGGGACGCGGGAGCGCCCGAGCAGTTCTTC
CDR3 protein: CANRDAGAPEQFF